These 23 T cell receptor beta chains originate from one sample sequenced in a study of shared clonotypes between healthy human individuals. Generated by immunoSEQ multiplex PCR, the TCRdb table keeps only in-frame clones and is missing some. The table records roughly 2.4 million clones, roughly 95% of them present only once. Sequencing was done on a sample of naive CD4+ T cells sorted from blood. Subset denoted: CD45RA+ positively selected. These receptors originate from a man aged 18 to 30 in good health.

The CDR3 here is CASRNVSDNTQYF. Here the CDR3 DNA reads TGTGCCAGCAGAAATGTTAGCGACAATACGCAGTATTTT. The gene calls are TRBV11-2 and TRBJ2-3; TRBD2 is a possible D gene (5 bases). This CDR3 spans 13 amino acids. The germline V gene encodes CDR1 SGHAT and CDR2 FQNNGV. The V and J ends lost 6 bases and 7 bases respectively, with 14 bases between them.

The V and J genes are TRBV27 and TRBJ1-2; D might be TRBD1 (5 bases). Germline V CDR1 and CDR2: MNHEY, SMNVEV (reference sequence). The V gene lost 2 bases and the J gene lost 0 bases, with 16 bases spanning the gap. The CDR3 runs to 17 residues. The chain's CDR3 is CASSLDGRVRANYGYTF. DNA for the CDR3: TGTGCCAGCAGTTTAGATGGCAGGGTTAGGGCTAACTATGGCTACACCTTC.

Worth noting for this clone: The sample contains more than one DNA sequence encoding this CDR3. This chain uses TRBV27 with TRBJ1-2; weak D call: TRBD1 (6 bases). From germline, CDR1 is MNHEY and CDR2 SMNVEV (reference sequence). V lost 5 bases and J 4 bases, leaving 11 bases between the germline ends. This CDR3 region has 13 residues. CDR3 sequence reads: CASSPRGGYGYTF. For the CDR3, the DNA is TGTGCCAGCAGTCCGCGAGGGGGCTATGGCTACACCTTC.

The chain recombines TRBV28 with TRBJ1-4, with 8 nucleotides matching TRBD1. V was clipped by 10 bases and J by 3 bases; unmatched bases: 7. Per germline, CDR1 MDHEN and CDR2 SYDVKM. The CDR3 totals 14 residues. For the CDR3, the DNA is TGTGCCACAGTAGGACAGGGCGCTAATGAAAAACTGTTTTTT. As protein: CATVGQGANEKLFF.

The rearrangement links TRBV7-2 to TRBJ2-2; the D is unclear. V was cut by 7 bases and J by 6 bases, with 12 bases left in between. CDR1 is SGHTA and CDR2 is FQGNSA in the germline V gene. This CDR3 comprises 13 residues. DNA for the CDR3: TGTGCCAGCAATATGGGTGCGTCCGGGGAGCTGTTTTTT. Its translation: CASNMGASGELFF. The variable domain in full, completed from reference TRBV7-2 and TRBJ2-2, reads GAGVSQSPSNKVTEKGKDVELRCDPISGHTALYWYRQSLGQGLEFLIYFQGNSAPDKSGLPSDRFSAERTGGSVSTLTIQRTQQEDSAVYLCASNMGASGELFFGEGSRLTVL.

V usage is TRBV9 and J usage is TRBJ2-7; TRBD1 matches 7 bases. The V gene's germline CDR1 is SGDLS and CDR2 YYNGEE. J lost 3 bases, V lost 0 bases, and 3 bases had no gene match. The CDR3 loop spans 14 amino acids. In DNA form, the CDR3 reads TGTGCCAGCAGCGTAGCTCACAGGGGCTACGAGCAGTACTTC. Translated: CASSVAHRGYEQYF.

The rearrangement links TRBV5-1 to TRBJ2-7; TRBD1 is a possible D gene (5 bases). This CDR3 contains 13 residues. V lost 4 bases and J lost 7, with 15 bases in between. Germline loops: CDR1 SGHRS, CDR2 YFSETQ. The CDR3 is CASSTDPNREQYF. In DNA, the CDR3 is TGCGCCAGCAGCACGGACCCAAACAGGGAGCAGTACTTC.

The rearrangement links TRBV14 to TRBJ1-2; D is uncertain. The germline V gene has CDR1 SGHDN and CDR2 FVKESK. Trimming removed 5 bases from V and 4 bases from J, with 11 bases in between. The CDR3 totals 13 residues. CDR3 residues: CASSSDGVYGYTF. The CDR3 DNA reads as TGTGCCAGCAGCTCGGACGGAGTCTATGGCTACACCTTC.

This clone was recorded once. The rearrangement links TRBV7-3 to TRBJ2-2; TRBD2 might be the D (5 bases). Per the germline V gene, CDR1 is SGHTA and CDR2 is FQGTGA. The CDR3 loop spans 13 amino acids. Trimming removed 5 bases at V and 4 bases at J, with 8 bases between. In nucleotides, the CDR3 is TGTGCCAGCAGCCCCCGGGGCACCGGGGAGCTGTTTTTT. Amino acids: CASSPRGTGELFF.

The genes are TRBV2 and TRBJ2-6, with 10 positions matching TRBD1. The trim removed 7 bases at V and 4 bases at J, leaving 10 bases unmatched. This CDR3 is built from 17 residues. From germline, CDR1 is SNHLY and CDR2 FYNNEI. In DNA, the CDR3 is TGTGCCAGCAACAGGGACAGGGGCAAAGGAGGGGCCAACGTCCTGACTTTC. Protein: CASNRDRGKGGANVLTF.

This rearrangement joins TRBV25-1 to TRBJ2-1; either TRBD1 or TRBD2 may fit D (5 bases each). CDR1 MGHDK and CDR2 SYGVNS come from the germline V gene. The V gene lost 1 base and the J gene lost 7 bases, with 17 bases spanning the gap. CDR3 length equals 16 residues. Written as DNA, the CDR3 is TGTGCCAGCAGTGAATTTGGGGGTTCTATAGTAAATGAGCAGTTCTTC. Translation: CASSEFGGSIVNEQFF.

DNA for the CDR3: TGTGCCAGCAGTTACCGGACAGGGGGAACAGATACGCAGTATTTT. Protein sequence: CASSYRTGGTDTQYF. The rearrangement uses TRBV6-6 and TRBJ2-3; TRBD1 aligns across 10 bases. CDR3 length: 15 residues. The J segment lost 3 bases and the V segment lost 2 bases, leaving 2 bases of the junction unmatched. Germline CDR1 is MNHNY and CDR2 is SVGAGI (reference sequence).

The chain couples TRBV10-1 to TRBJ2-7, with 7 positions matching TRBD1. The junction had 9 bases not matched to a gene; V was cut back by 5 bases and J by 5 bases. The CDR3 loop spans 14 amino acids. Looked up from germline, CDR1 is WNHNN and CDR2 is SYGVQD (reference sequence). The CDR3 loop reads CASSYNRGRNEQYF. The CDR3 bases are TGCGCCAGCAGTTATAACAGGGGACGAAACGAGCAGTACTTC.

The V gene is TRBV4-1, the J gene TRBJ2-7; 7 bases align to TRBD1. Per the germline V gene, CDR1 is MGHRA and CDR2 is YSYEKL. This CDR3 has 15 amino acids. J lost 0 bases, V lost 4 bases, and 6 bases had no gene match. The CDR3 region has the DNA TGCGCCAGCAGCCTCCCACAGGGGAGCTCCTACGAGCAGTACTTC. Translation: CASSLPQGSSYEQYF.

This chain connects TRBV5-6 to TRBJ2-5, with 10 nucleotides matching TRBD1. Germline-derived CDR1 and CDR2 are SGHDT and YYEEEE. The J segment lost 5 bases and the V segment lost 4 bases, leaving 5 bases of the junction unmatched. CDR3 length: 14 residues. The CDR3, as DNA: TGTGCCAGCAGCGTGACAGGGGGCTGGGAGACCCAGTACTTC. It yields the protein CASSVTGGWETQYF.

The rearrangement joins TRBV7-9 to TRBJ1-1; D is uncertain. Trimming took off 5 bases at V and 4 bases at J, with 20 bases between the two ends. CDR1 and CDR2 from the germline V gene are SEHNR and FQNEAQ (reference sequence). The CDR3 extends over 16 amino acids. The CDR3 DNA reads as TGTGCCAGCAGCCCTCTCGGGGAGGGTCGGGGCACTGAAGCTTTCTTT. This codes for CASSPLGEGRGTEAFF.

The genes are TRBV10-1 and TRBJ2-7; TRBD2 agrees at 14 bases. V shed 5 bases and J 3 bases; nucleotides not matched to a gene: 3. CDR1 is WNHNN and CDR2 is SYGVQD in the germline V gene (reference sequence). This CDR3 contains 15 residues. CDR3 nucleotide sequence: TGCGCCAGCAGTCCGGGACTAGCGGGAGTCTACGAGCAGTACTTC. Its protein is CASSPGLAGVYEQYF.

The chain carries TRBV30 and TRBJ1-1; D is unclear. CDR1 is GTSNPN, CDR2 SVGIG, per germline (reference sequence). V lost 3 bases to trimming and J lost 0 bases, with 8 bases between them. This CDR3 is built from 13 residues. The CDR3 reads CAWSTAMNTEAFF. CDR3 nucleotides: TGTGCCTGGAGCACGGCCATGAACACTGAAGCTTTCTTT.

This rearrangement joins TRBV6-1 to TRBJ1-2, with D maybe TRBD1 (5 bases). V was shortened by 7 bases and J by 4 bases, with 16 bases between the two germline ends. The V gene's germline CDR1 is MNHNS and CDR2 SASEGT. This CDR3 has 14 amino acids. The CDR3 spells CASIPTRGSYGYTF. The CDR3 DNA sequence: TGTGCCAGCATCCCGACGAGGGGCTCCTATGGCTACACCTTC.

The chain has TRBV11-1 and TRBJ2-5, with D perhaps TRBD2 (5 bases). Looked up from germline, CDR1 is SGHAT and CDR2 is FQDESV (reference sequence). The CDR3 is made up of 13 amino acids. V lost 1 base and J 5 bases, leaving 8 bases between the germline ends. Here the CDR3 DNA reads TGTGCCAGCAGCTTAGGAGGGCTCGAGACCCAGTACTTC. Translating gives CASSLGGLETQYF.

This clone was found a few times. This chain uses TRBV6-6 with TRBJ2-2, with 7 bases that match TRBD1. J gave up 7 bases and V 5 bases, and 7 bases lay outside the gene matches. There are 14 residues in the CDR3. In germline, CDR1 is MNHNY, CDR2 SVGAGI (reference sequence). The DNA of the CDR3 is TGTGCCAGCAGTCCGCGAAGGGACAGCGGGGAGCTGTTTTTT. Protein product: CASSPRRDSGELFF.

This chain uses TRBV18 with TRBJ2-7, with TRBD2 as a possible D gene (5 bases). Germline CDR1 reads KGHSH; CDR2 reads LQKENI. This CDR3 has 16 amino acids. Trimming stripped 4 bases from V and 5 bases from J, with 21 bases between. This chain's CDR3 is CASSQNHVGGENEQYF. The CDR3 region has the DNA TGTGCCAGCTCACAAAATCACGTTGGAGGTGAGAACGAGCAGTACTTC.

V and J are TRBV19 and TRBJ1-5; D gene ambiguous. V lost 5 bases to trimming and J lost 0 bases, with 11 bases between them. This CDR3 has 15 amino acids. From germline, CDR1 is LNHDA and CDR2 SQIVND (reference sequence). The CDR3 loop reads CASSLRTDSNQPQHF. In DNA, the CDR3 is TGTGCCAGTAGTCTCAGGACGGATAGCAATCAGCCCCAGCATTTT.